This T cell receptor (beta chain) stems from a study of T cell changes during pregnancy in multiple sclerosis. CDR3 size: 14 residues. V dropped 3 bases and J dropped 5; count of bases not matched to a gene: 6. Germline loops: CDR1 SQVTM, CDR2 ANQGSEA. Data came from immunoSEQ multiplex PCR; TCRdb stores just in-frame clones and leaves some out. The table shows fewer than 30,000 clones, with just over 90% occurring only once. The material was CD4+ T cells from peripheral blood mononuclear cells, obtained in the first trimester of pregnancy. This receptor was identified in a female donor with multiple sclerosis, enrolled in a pregnancy study. This chain uses TRBV29-1 with TRBJ2-3; the match to TRBD1 covers 9 bases. CDR3 in DNA: TGCAGCGTTGAGGGGGACAGGGTTGGAGATACGCAGTATTTT. Amino acids: CSVEGDRVGDTQYF.